This T cell receptor (beta chain) comes out of a study of early T cells in non-severe SARS-CoV-2 infection. Study as a whole: Bulk RNA from unsorted whole blood was sequenced; chains were unpaired.

CDR1 and CDR2 from the germline V gene are MNHEY and SMNVEV (reference sequence). CDR3 length: 17 residues. V lost 5 bases to trimming and J lost 4 bases; unmatched junction nucleotides: 16. Researchers tagged individual cDNA molecules with unique molecular identifiers. TCRdb itself ran the 5' RACE reads through MiXCR, one entry per CDR3 protein. The table records about 80,000 distinct CDR3 sequences, 9.5% to 13% of them present only once. Study conclusions and caveats: Private and CD4 specificities were missed by VDJdb matching, skewed to anti-spike CD8.

This clonotype showed up many times. Its antigen is still unknown. The sample taken for sequencing was whole blood. The sequence came from an adult who was a healthcare worker with PCR-confirmed SARS-CoV-2 infection or an uninfected control (not recorded which). The chain has TRBV27 and TRBJ1-2; 7 bases line up with TRBD1. The CDR3 bases are TGTGCCAGCAGTGACATACAGGGGCCGCCTCGCTCCTATGGCTACACCTTC. It is translated as CASSDIQGPPRSYGYTF.